This TCR beta chain appears in the sequencing data of a study of blood T cell repertoires in COVID-19. In the study overall: COVID-19 samples, acute and convalescent, were from the United States, Italy and Spain.

Using immunoSEQ multiplex PCR, the repertoire was profiled, and TCRdb retains in-frame clones only, with some absent. The sample records a few hundred thousand clones, 70% to 90% being singletons. The CDR3 loop spans 16 amino acids. CDR1 is GTSNPN and CDR2 is SVGIG in the germline V gene (reference sequence). The V gene end was trimmed by 1 base and the J gene end by 0 bases; junction bases not matched to a gene: 5. In Seattle, patients joined the study during active infection and were tracked longitudinally. This chain uses TRBV30 with TRBJ1-4; the match to TRBD1 covers 7 bases. The sample comprised peripheral blood. The source of this sequence is a woman in her seventies with COVID-19, enrolled during active disease. CDR3 in amino acids: CAWSDRTGATNEKLFF. Written as DNA, the CDR3 is TGTGCCTGGAGTGACCGCACAGGGGCAACTAATGAAAAACTGTTTTTT. Full variable domain (remainder filled in from reference TRBV30 and TRBJ1-4): SQTIHQWPATLVQPVGSPLSLECTVEGTSNPNLYWYRQAAGRGLQLLFYSVGIGQISSEVPQNLSASRPQDRQFILSSKKLLLSDSGFYLCAWSDRTGATNEKLFFGSGTQLSVL.